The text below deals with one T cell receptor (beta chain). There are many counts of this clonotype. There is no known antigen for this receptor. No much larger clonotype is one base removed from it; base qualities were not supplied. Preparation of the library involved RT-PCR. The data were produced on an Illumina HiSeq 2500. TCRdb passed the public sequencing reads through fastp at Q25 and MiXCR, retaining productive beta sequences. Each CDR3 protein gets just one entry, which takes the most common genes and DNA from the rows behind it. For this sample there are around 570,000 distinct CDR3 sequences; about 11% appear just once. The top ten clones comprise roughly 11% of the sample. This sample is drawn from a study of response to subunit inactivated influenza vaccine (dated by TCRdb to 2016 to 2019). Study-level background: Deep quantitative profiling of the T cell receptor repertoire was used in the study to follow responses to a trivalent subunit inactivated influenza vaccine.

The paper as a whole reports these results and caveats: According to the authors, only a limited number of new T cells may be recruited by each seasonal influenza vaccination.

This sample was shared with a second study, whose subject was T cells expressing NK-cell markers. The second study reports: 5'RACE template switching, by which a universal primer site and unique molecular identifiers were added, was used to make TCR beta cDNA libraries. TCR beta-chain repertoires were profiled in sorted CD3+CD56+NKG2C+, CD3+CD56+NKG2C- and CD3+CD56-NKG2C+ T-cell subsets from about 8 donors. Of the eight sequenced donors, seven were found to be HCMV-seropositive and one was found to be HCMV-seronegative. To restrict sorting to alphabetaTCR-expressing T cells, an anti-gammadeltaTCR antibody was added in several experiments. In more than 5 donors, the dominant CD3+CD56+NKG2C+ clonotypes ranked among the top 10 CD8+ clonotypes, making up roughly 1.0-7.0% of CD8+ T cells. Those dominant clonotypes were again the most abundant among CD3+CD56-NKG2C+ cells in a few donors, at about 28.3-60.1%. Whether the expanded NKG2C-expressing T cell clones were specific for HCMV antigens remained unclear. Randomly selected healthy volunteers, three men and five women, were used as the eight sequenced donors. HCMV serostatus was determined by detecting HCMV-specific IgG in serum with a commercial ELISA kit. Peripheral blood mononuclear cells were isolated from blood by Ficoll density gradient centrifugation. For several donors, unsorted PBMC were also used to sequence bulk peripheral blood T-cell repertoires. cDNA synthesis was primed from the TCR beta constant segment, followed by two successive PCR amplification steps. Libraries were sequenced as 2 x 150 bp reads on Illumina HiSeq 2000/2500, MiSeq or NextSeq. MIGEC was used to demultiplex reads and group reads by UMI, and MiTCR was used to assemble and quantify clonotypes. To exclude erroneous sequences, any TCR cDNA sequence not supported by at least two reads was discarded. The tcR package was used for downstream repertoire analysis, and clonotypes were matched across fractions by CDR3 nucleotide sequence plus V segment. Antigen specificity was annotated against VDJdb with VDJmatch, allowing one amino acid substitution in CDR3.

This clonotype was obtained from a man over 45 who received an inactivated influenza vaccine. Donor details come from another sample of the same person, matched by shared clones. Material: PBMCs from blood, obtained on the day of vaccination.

The CDR3 has the sequence CASSLSPETGAGELFF. The sequenced DNA: TGCGCCAGCAGCTTGTCACCCGAGACAGGGGCCGGGGAGCTGTTTTTT. Rearrangement joined TRBV5-1 to TRBJ2-2; TRBD1 agrees with 8 junctional bases. Looking up the germline V gene yields CDR1 SGHRS and CDR2 YFSETQ. The CDR3 runs 16 residues from the cysteine to the phenylalanine. The entry retains the CDR3 DNA only, 48 bases that are in frame from base 1. After removal of 1 base from V and 6 bases from J, the junction retains 8 bases not matched to a gene.